This T cell receptor (beta chain) was sequenced for a study of T cell responses to AZD1222 COVID-19 vaccine. Study-level information: The study pooled second doses at about 4 or about 12 weeks.

Study-level results: Females outnumbered males among donors, who were mostly white British; clonal diversity was possibly underestimated. The repertoires were collected only after the peak T cell response. Breadth and depth of Spike-specific TCRs rose after two AZD1222 doses.

In the case of this clone: The antigen remains unidentified.

The CDR3 runs to 16 residues. The V segment lost 5 bases and the J segment 3 bases; nucleotides outside the gene matches: 9. The germline V gene encodes CDR1 MDHEN and CDR2 SYDVKM. This table comes from immunoSEQ multiplex PCR, and its TCRdb copy is limited to in-frame clones, with some not included. The sample contains some 140,000 clones, 80% to 95% of which appear only once. The V and J genes are TRBV28 and TRBJ2-3; 9 nucleotides agree with TRBD1. This sample comprised peripheral blood, obtained on day 0 of AZD1222 vaccination. This receptor was taken from an adult in good health. The CDR3 sequence: CASSRGTGKGTDTQYF. DNA for the CDR3: TGTGCCAGCAGTCGGGGGACAGGGAAGGGTACAGATACGCAGTATTTT.